Listed below are T cell receptor beta chains from one sample, sequenced in a study of response to subunit inactivated influenza vaccine. TCRdb passed the RT-PCR reads through MiXCR, listing each CDR3 protein once. Of about 520,000 distinct CDR3 sequences in the sample, roughly 23% are singletons; the top ten hold under 2.5%. Source: CD4+ T cells sorted from PBMCs, taken 5 days after vaccination. Receptors originate from a man between 50 and 59 years old who received an inactivated influenza vaccine. CDR3s include the opening cysteine and the closing phenylalanine or tryptophan. The order of the fields is clone size, D gene, V gene, J gene, CDR3 DNA, CDR3 protein. A D gene is named only where the DNA matches it firmly. Rows may omit the clone size; those that give it use once, few, many or a size class.

>few|TRBD1|TRBV5-1|TRBJ2-1
TGCGCCAGCAGCCCGGCGGACAGGGTTAACTACAATGAGCAGTTCTTC
CASSPADRVNYNEQFF
>few|-|TRBV5-1|TRBJ1-1
TGCGCCAGCAGAAGGGAATCGGCGAACACTGAAGCTTTCTTT
CASRRESANTEAFF
>-|-|TRBV27|TRBJ2-5
TGTGCCAGCAGTTCAAAGGGACGGTACCAAGAGACCCAGTACTTC
CASSSKGRYQETQYF
>-|-|TRBV12-3/TRBV12-4|TRBJ1-2
TGTGCCAGCAGTTTACACGGAAACTATGGCTACACCTTC
CASSLHGNYGYTF
>-|-|TRBV12-3/TRBV12-4|TRBJ2-2
TGTGCCAGCAGCCAAACCGGGACGGGCGACACCGGGGAGCTGTTTTTT
CASSQTGTGDTGELFF
>few|TRBD2|TRBV4-3|TRBJ2-2
TGCGCCAGCAGCCAAGGGGGGGGGACTAGGGACACCGGGGAGCTGTTTTTT
CASSQGGGTRDTGELFF
>few|TRBD2|TRBV29-1|TRBJ2-1
TGCAGCGTTGTCGGGGGGAACTCCTACAATGAGCAGTTCTTC
CSVVGGNSYNEQFF
>-|-|TRBV7-8|TRBJ2-7
TGTGCCAGCAGCCGTACTACAGGGCCTATCTCCTACGAGCAGTACTTC
CASSRTTGPISYEQYF
>many|-|TRBV6-6|TRBJ2-7
TGTGCCAGCAGCCGAGACGGAGGCTACGAGCAGTACTTC
CASSRDGGYEQYF
>few|-|TRBV20-1|TRBJ2-5
TGCAGTGCTAGAGACTTCCCCCAGGAGACCCAGTACTTC
CSARDFPQETQYF
>-|TRBD2|TRBV6-1|TRBJ2-1
TGTGCCAGCAGTCCCTGGACTAGTCATGAGCAGTTCTTC
CASSPWTSHEQFF
>-|-|TRBV5-1|TRBJ2-5
TGCGCCAGCAGCCCGGGTCACGTAGAGACCCAGTACTTC
CASSPGHVETQYF
>many|TRBD1|TRBV4-2|TRBJ1-5
TGTGCCAGCAGTGCTAGACAGGGGGACAATCAGCCCCAGCATTTT
CASSARQGDNQPQHF
>-|-|TRBV3-1|TRBJ2-1
TGTGCCAGCAGCCAACTCTTAGTGATGGGGGGCAATGAGCAGTTCTTC
CASSQLLVMGGNEQFF
>few|-|TRBV20-1|TRBJ2-4
TGCAGTGCTAAGTTAGGGGCGGAAAACATTCAGTACTTC
CSAKLGAENIQYF
>-|TRBD2|TRBV6-5|TRBJ2-7
TGTGCCAGCAGTTACGGGGGGCTAGCGGGAGGGAGCTCCTACGAGCAGTACTTC
CASSYGGLAGGSSYEQYF
>-|-|TRBV5-1|TRBJ2-7
TGCGCCAGCAGCTTGGGACTAGACGGCTACGAGCAGTACTTC
CASSLGLDGYEQYF
>-|TRBD1|TRBV20-1|TRBJ2-2
TGCAGTGCCGGACAGGGGCTTCCGAACACCGGGGAGCTGTTTTTT
CSAGQGLPNTGELFF
>few|TRBD2|TRBV14|TRBJ2-3
TGTGCCAGCAGCCAGGGACTAGCCACAGATACGCAGTATTTT
CASSQGLATDTQYF
>-|TRBD2|TRBV12-3/TRBV12-4|TRBJ2-2
TGTGCCAGCAGAACTAGCGGGGGTACCGGGGAGCTGTTTTTT
CASRTSGGTGELFF
>-|TRBD1|TRBV12-3/TRBV12-4|TRBJ1-5
TGTGCCAGCAGGCCCGGGACAGATCTTTATAGCAATCAGCCCCAGCATTTT
CASRPGTDLYSNQPQHF
>-|-|TRBV4-1|TRBJ1-1
TGCGCCAGCAGTCCTCAGGGATGGCCTGAAGCTTTCTTT
CASSPQGWPEAFF
>few|-|TRBV29-1|TRBJ2-7
TGCAGCGTAGCCCGGGGGGCTCACTACGAGCAGTACTTC
CSVARGAHYEQYF
>-|-|TRBV12-3/TRBV12-4|TRBJ2-2
TGTGCCAGCAGTGCAATAAACACCGGGGAGCTGTTTTTT
CASSAINTGELFF
>-|TRBD1|TRBV12-3/TRBV12-4|TRBJ2-2
TGTGCCAGCAGTTTACGACAGGGTAGCACCGGGGAGCTGTTTTTT
CASSLRQGSTGELFF